Presented here are 14 T cell receptor beta chains from one specimen sequenced in a study of T cell responses to AZD1222 COVID-19 vaccine (dated by TCRdb to the early 2020s). Receptor libraries were prepared by the immunoSEQ multiplex PCR assay. Drawn from immuneACCESS, this table holds only the in-frame rearrangements with V and J called that TCRdb kept. Clones are partly lost; checked studies trace under half to an unresolved V gene and leave the rest unexplained. The table for this sample lists some 150,000 clones; approximately 93% of them were counted only once. The ten biggest clones cover approximately 0.9% of the sample. This specimen's time point label, per the study, means: baseline before first vaccination. This specimen's treatment or condition label, per the study, means: meningococcal conjugate vaccine given as trial control. The input for sequencing was peripheral blood, taken on day 0 of MenACWY control vaccination. These receptors came from an adult in good health.

This chain uses TRBV5-1 with TRBJ2-2; D perhaps matches TRBD1 (6 bases). Germline values: CDR1 SGHRS, CDR2 YFSETQ. The CDR3 sequence is 16 residues long. The V end was cut by 4 bases, the J end by 1 base, with 14 bases between. CDR3: CASSPRGSVNTGELFF. DNA of the CDR3: TGCGCCAGCAGCCCAAGGGGGTCGGTGAACACCGGGGAGCTGTTTTTT.

V usage is TRBV5-1 and J usage is TRBJ1-3; 12 bases align to TRBD1. CDR3 length: 17 residues. V gave up 4 bases and J gave up 0 bases; unmatched junction bases: 5. Germline CDR1 and CDR2: SGHRS and YFSETQ. CDR3 loop: CASSPGTGGFSGNTIYF. The CDR3 DNA reads TGCGCCAGCAGCCCCGGGACAGGGGGCTTCTCTGGAAACACCATATATTTT.

The chain combines TRBV7-2 with TRBJ2-3, with 7 bases matching TRBD1. The trim removed 5 bases at V and 4 bases at J, leaving 6 bases unmatched. CDR3 length equals 14 residues. Looked up from germline, CDR1 is SGHTA and CDR2 is FQGNSA. Written as DNA, the CDR3 is TGTGCCAGCAGCCTCATAACAGGGGCAGATACGCAGTATTTT. Amino acid sequence: CASSLITGADTQYF. Full variable domain (outside the CDR3, taken from reference TRBV7-2 and TRBJ2-3): GAGVSQSPSNKVTEKGKDVELRCDPISGHTALYWYRQSLGQGLEFLIYFQGNSAPDKSGLPSDRFSAERTGGSVSTLTIQRTQQEDSAVYLCASSLITGADTQYFGPGTRLTVL.

The chain has TRBV5-1 and TRBJ1-2; possibly TRBD1 for D (6 bases). V was trimmed by 4 bases and J by 8 bases, leaving 15 bases between them. This CDR3 spans 13 amino acids. Germline V gene sequence: CDR1 SGHRS, CDR2 YFSETQ. CDR3 DNA sequence: TGCGCCAGCAGCCTTCGACAGGAATCCGGCTACACCTTC. Translation gives CASSLRQESGYTF.

The chain has TRBV12-3 or TRBV12-4 and TRBJ2-1; D not certain. The CDR3 consists of 12 residues. V shed 6 bases and J shed 6 bases, with 9 bases lying between them. CDR3 sequence reads: CASRLNSNEQFF. The CDR3 bases are TGTGCCAGCAGGCTCAATTCCAATGAGCAGTTCTTC.

J is TRBJ1-4 and V is TRBV9; 7 bases align to TRBD1. The CDR3 is 14 residues long. The J segment lost 10 bases and the V segment lost 3 bases, leaving 9 bases of the junction unmatched. Germline CDR1 reads SGDLS; CDR2 reads YYNGEE. The CDR3 region has the DNA TGTGCCAGCAGCGATTTTGACAGGGAGGGAAAACTGTTTTTT. Its translation: CASSDFDREGKLFF.

The genes are TRBV4-1 and TRBJ1-2; no clear D gene. The CDR3 length is 14 residues. Trimming took 4 bases from V and 6 from J, leaving 15 bases between them. Germline loops: CDR1 MGHRA, CDR2 YSYEKL. The CDR3 loop is CASSLGMWGDGYTF. The CDR3 region has the DNA TGCGCCAGCAGCCTTGGGATGTGGGGAGATGGCTACACCTTC.

The chain has TRBV3-1 (or the pseudogene TRBV3-2) and TRBJ2-2; D is uncertain. V shed 5 bases and J shed 1 base, with 14 bases lying between them. Germline loops: CDR1 LGHDT, CDR2 YNNKEL (reference sequence). The CDR3 totals 16 residues. The CDR3 coding sequence is TGTGCCAGCAGCTATACAGCGTTACAGAACACCGGGGAGCTGTTTTTT. Encoded protein: CASSYTALQNTGELFF.

This clone came up a few times. The chain combines TRBV25-1 with TRBJ2-3; 9 nucleotides match TRBD2. After removal of 3 bases from V and 7 bases from J, the junction contained 14 bases not matched to a gene. CDR1 is MGHDK and CDR2 is SYGVNS in the germline V gene. CDR3 length: 17 residues. CDR3 sequence: CASSDRLAAGGSYTQYF. CDR3 coding DNA: TGTGCCAGCAGTGACAGACTAGCGGCGGGGGGCTCTTATACGCAGTATTTT.

The chain couples TRBV6-5 to TRBJ1-1, with a tentative D call TRBD1 (5 bases). With 1 base removed from V and 1 base from J, the gap between germline ends came to 10 bases. The CDR3 extends over 15 amino acids. Per the germline V gene, CDR1 is MNHEY and CDR2 is SVGAGI. The CDR3 region is CASSYFGGSNTEAFF. The CDR3 nucleotides read TGTGCCAGCAGTTACTTCGGGGGTTCGAACACTGAAGCTTTCTTT.

V and J are TRBV6-5 and TRBJ1-1; D gene unclear. Germline CDR1 MNHEY, CDR2 SVGAGI. Trimming took 5 bases from V and 0 from J, leaving 13 bases between them. CDR3 length equals 15 residues. This CDR3 is CASSPLMVMNTEAFF. CDR3 sequence (DNA): TGTGCCAGCAGTCCCCTCATGGTTATGAACACTGAAGCTTTCTTT.

The gene calls are TRBV7-2 and TRBJ2-3; 9 positions agree with TRBD2. The CDR3 runs 18 residues. Germline V gives CDR1 SGHTA, CDR2 FQGNSA. Losses at the gene ends were 4 bases for V and 2 bases for J; bases not matched to a gene: 13. The CDR3, as DNA: TGTGCCAGCAGCTCCCGACCGACTAGCGGAAGAAACACAGATACGCAGTATTTT. Residues: CASSSRPTSGRNTDTQYF.

This clone showed up just once. The chain links TRBV19 to TRBJ2-1; D may be TRBD1 (7 bases). V was clipped by 3 bases and J by 9 bases, with 12 bases between them. CDR1 and CDR2 from the germline V gene are LNHDA and SQIVND (reference sequence). The CDR3 contains 13 residues. CDR3 in DNA: TGTGCCAGTAGTATGGAGGGGGCGGGTGAGCAGTTCTTC. It is translated as CASSMEGAGEQFF.

The genes are TRBV3-1 (or the pseudogene TRBV3-2) and TRBJ2-2; no clear D. CDR3 size: 17 residues. Germline values: CDR1 LGHDT, CDR2 YNNKEL (reference sequence). Deletions cut 2 bases from V and 1 base from J, with 14 bases between. The chain's CDR3 is CASSQNFPSENTGELFF. In nucleotides, the CDR3 is TGTGCCAGCAGCCAAAACTTCCCCTCGGAGAACACCGGGGAGCTGTTTTTT.